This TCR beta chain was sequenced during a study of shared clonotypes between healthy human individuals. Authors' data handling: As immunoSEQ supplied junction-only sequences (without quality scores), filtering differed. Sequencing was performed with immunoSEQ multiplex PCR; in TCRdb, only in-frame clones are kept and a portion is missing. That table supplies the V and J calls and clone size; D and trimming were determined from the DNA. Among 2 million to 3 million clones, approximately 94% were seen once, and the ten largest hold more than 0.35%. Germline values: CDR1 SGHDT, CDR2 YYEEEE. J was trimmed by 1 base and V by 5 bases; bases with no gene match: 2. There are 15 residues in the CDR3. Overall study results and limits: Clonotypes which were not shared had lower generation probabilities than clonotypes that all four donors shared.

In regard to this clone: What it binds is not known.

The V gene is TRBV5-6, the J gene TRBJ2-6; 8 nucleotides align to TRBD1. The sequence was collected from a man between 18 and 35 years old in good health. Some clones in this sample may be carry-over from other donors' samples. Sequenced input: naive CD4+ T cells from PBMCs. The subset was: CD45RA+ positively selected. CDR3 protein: CASRRTGSGANVLTF. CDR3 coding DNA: TGTGCCAGCAGACGGACAGGGTCTGGGGCCAACGTCCTGACTTTC. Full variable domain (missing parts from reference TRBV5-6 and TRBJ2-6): DAGVTQSPTHLIKTRGQQVTLRCSPKSGHDTVSWYQQALGQGPQFIFQYYEEEERQRGNFPDRFSGHQFPNYSSELNVNALLLGDSALYLCASRRTGSGANVLTFGAGSRLTVL.